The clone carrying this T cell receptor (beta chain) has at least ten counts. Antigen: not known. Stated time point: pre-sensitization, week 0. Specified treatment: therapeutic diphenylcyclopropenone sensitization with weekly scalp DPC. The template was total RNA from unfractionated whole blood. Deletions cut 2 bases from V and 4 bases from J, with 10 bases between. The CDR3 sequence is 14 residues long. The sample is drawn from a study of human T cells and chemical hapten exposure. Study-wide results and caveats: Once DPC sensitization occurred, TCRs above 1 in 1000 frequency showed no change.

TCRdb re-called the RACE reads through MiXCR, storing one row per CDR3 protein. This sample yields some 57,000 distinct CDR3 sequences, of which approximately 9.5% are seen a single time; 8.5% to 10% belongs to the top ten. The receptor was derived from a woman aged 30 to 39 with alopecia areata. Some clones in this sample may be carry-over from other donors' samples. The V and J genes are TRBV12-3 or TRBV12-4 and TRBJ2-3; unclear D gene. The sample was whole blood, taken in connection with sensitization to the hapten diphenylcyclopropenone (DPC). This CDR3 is CASSLLQPADTQYF. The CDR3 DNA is TGTGCCAGCAGTTTACTACAGCCAGCAGATACGCAGTATTTT.